This paragraph reports one TCR beta chain. The antigen remains unidentified. This sample was included in a study of shared clonotypes between healthy human individuals. On the study more broadly: Aged 18 to 49, the donors were two women and a few men.

Study-wide results and caveats: Researchers sampled only blood; tissue repertoires likely differ.

V was clipped by 0 bases and J by 4 bases; unmatched bases: 5. Germline V CDR1 and CDR2: MGHRA, YSYEKL. The CDR3 extends over 16 amino acids. Per the original data handling: ImmunoSEQ gave junction-only sequences without quality scores, so filtering differed. Clones were read by immunoSEQ multiplex PCR, and TCRdb kept only the in-frame ones, dropping some. The D gene and trimming were derived from the DNA, and the V and J assignments and clone size from that table. The sample records about 100,000 clones, 68% being singletons. Sequencing was carried out using memory CD8+ T cells sorted from blood. Subset reported: CD45RO+ cells pooled with CCR7-negative TemRA cells. The clonotype was recovered from a man aged 30-40 years in good health. The V and J genes are TRBV4-1 and TRBJ2-3, with TRBD2 identical over 9 bases. The CDR3 nucleotides are TGCGCCAGCAGCCAAGATCTAGCGGGATCCGCAGATACGCAGTATTTT. Translating it yields CASSQDLAGSADTQYF.